Sequencing of this T cell receptor (beta chain) was carried out in a study of blood T cell repertoires in COVID-19 (TCRdb year 2020). Regarding the complete study: Samples from collaborators originated in the United States, Italy and Spain and spanned both the acute and convalescent phases of COVID-19. The prospective study material was composed of cDNA or gDNA derived from T cells, B-cell-depleted T cells, or PBMCs. Deeply sampled blood TCRbeta repertoires from subjects exposed to, actively infected with, or recovered from COVID-19 were included in the dataset. A freely available public database, intended as a resource for researchers studying the immune response to SARS-CoV-2, is where the repertoires were released. Samples came from the ongoing ImmuneRACE study (first 160 participants) plus 1,254 subjects from 6 global collaborators. Nearly every sample came with metadata listing a de-identified subject ID, COVID-19 status, age in years and sex. Where available, HLA class I and class II types were taken from metadata supplied by the sample provider and were not determined by assay-based typing.

Trimming takes 4 bases off V and 2 bases off J; junction bases not matched to a gene: 8. Inclusive of the bounding cysteine and phenylalanine, the CDR3 is 15 residues long. This entry keeps only the CDR3 DNA: 45 bases, framed from base 1. The germline V gene supplies CDR1 SGHDT and CDR2 YYEEEE. The immunoSEQ Assay, a bias-controlled multiplex PCR, was used to amplify TCRbeta CDR3 regions from genomic DNA. From the authors' description of their analysis: Nucleated cell counts per sample were estimated from amplification of reference gene primers within the assay. Sequence reads were collapsed and filtered to measure the absolute abundance of every unique TCRbeta CDR3 rearrangement. For each sample, productive Simpson clonality was calculated by taking the square root of Simpson's diversity index across productive rearrangements. In TCRdb, the immuneACCESS table is reduced to in-frame sequences with V and J assigned. These tables do not hold every clone; where another copy was compared, an unresolved V gene accounts for under half, and the others remain unexplained. V and J calls and clone size are as listed in that table; D and trimming were resolved from the DNA. Present in this sample are 250,000 to 350,000 clones, roughly 84% of which were seen just once. The ten largest account for more than 1.1% of the sample.

In Seattle, one collaborating source enrolled patients while the infection was active and tracked those patients longitudinally over the course of disease. Collaborating institutions collected whole blood in K2EDTA tubes following their own protocols. For TCRbeta analysis, collaborator samples were shipped as frozen whole blood, as isolated PBMCs, or as DNA extracted from either sample type. Points the paper makes about the study in general: Clinical and demographic metadata were provided uncurated, with the amount varying by source and participant.

With respect to this clone: Its antigen is currently not known. Per-nucleotide qualities are absent, and no much larger clonotype sits a single base away.

This TCR derives from a human donor with COVID-19, enrolled during active disease. The donor label of this sample is uncertain. The chain uses TRBV5-6 and TRBJ2-5, with 7 central nucleotides matching TRBD2. What was sequenced was peripheral blood. The base sequence is TGTGCCAGCAGCCTCGTAGGGGAGGGGCAAGAGACCCAGTACTTC. Its amino acids are CASSLVGEGQETQYF.